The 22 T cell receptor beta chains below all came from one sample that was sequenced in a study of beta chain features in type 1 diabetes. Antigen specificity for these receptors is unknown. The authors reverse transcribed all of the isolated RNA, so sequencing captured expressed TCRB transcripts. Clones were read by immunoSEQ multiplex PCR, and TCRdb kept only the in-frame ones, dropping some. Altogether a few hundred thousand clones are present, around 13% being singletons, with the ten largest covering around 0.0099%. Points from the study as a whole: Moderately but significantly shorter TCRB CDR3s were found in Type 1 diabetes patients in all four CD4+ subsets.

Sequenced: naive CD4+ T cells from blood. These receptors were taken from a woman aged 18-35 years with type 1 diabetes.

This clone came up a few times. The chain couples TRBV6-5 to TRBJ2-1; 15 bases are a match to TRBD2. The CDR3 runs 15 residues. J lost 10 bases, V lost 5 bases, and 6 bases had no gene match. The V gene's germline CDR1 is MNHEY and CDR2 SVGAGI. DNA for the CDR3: TGTGCCAGCAGTAGGACTAGCGGGGGGGCGGGGGAGCAGTTCTTC. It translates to CASSRTSGGAGEQFF.

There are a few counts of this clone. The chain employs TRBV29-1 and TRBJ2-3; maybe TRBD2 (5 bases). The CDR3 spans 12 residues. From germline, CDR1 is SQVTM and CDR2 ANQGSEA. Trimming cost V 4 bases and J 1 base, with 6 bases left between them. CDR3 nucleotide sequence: TGCAGCGTTGGAGCGGGCACAGATACGCAGTATTTT. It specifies CSVGAGTDTQYF.

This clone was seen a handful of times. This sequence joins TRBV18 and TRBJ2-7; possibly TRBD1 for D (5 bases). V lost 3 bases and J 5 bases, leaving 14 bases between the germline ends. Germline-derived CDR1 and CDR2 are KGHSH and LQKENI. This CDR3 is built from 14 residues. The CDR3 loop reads CASSPWQGTHEQYF. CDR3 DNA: TGTGCCAGCTCACCCTGGCAGGGTACCCACGAGCAGTACTTC.

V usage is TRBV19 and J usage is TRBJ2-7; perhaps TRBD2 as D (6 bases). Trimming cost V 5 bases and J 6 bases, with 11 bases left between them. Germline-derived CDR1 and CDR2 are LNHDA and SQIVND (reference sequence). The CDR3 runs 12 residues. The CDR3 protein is CASSAGGVEQYF. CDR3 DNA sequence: TGTGCCAGTAGTGCCGGCGGGGTCGAGCAGTACTTC. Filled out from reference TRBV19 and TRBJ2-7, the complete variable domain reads DGGITQSPKYLFRKEGQNVTLSCEQNLNHDAMYWYRQDPGQGLRLIYYSQIVNDFQKGDIAEGYSVSREKKESFPLTVTSAQKNPTAFYLCASSAGGVEQYFGPGTRLTVT.

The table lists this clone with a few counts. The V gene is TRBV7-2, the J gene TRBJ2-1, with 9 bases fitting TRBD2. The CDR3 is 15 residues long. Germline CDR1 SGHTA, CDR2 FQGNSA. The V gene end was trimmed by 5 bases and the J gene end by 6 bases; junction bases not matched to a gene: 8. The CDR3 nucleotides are TGTGCCAGCAGCCTGACTAGCGGAGCGAGCAATGAGCAGTTCTTC. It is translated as CASSLTSGASNEQFF.

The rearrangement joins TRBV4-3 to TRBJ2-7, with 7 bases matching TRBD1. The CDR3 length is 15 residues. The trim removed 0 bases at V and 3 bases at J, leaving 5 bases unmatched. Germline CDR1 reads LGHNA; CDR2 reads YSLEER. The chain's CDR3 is CASSQDLRGNYEQYF. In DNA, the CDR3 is TGCGCCAGCAGCCAAGATCTCAGGGGGAACTACGAGCAGTACTTC.

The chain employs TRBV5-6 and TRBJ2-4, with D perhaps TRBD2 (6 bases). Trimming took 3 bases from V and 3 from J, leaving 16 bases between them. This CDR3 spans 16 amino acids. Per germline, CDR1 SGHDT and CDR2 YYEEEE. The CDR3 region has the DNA TGTGCCAGCAGCTGGGGACCCCTCGGGGGCAAAAACATTCAGTACTTC. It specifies CASSWGPLGGKNIQYF. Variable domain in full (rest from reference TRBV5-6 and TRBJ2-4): DAGVTQSPTHLIKTRGQQVTLRCSPKSGHDTVSWYQQALGQGPQFIFQYYEEEERQRGNFPDRFSGHQFPNYSSELNVNALLLGDSALYLCASSWGPLGGKNIQYFGAGTRLSVL.

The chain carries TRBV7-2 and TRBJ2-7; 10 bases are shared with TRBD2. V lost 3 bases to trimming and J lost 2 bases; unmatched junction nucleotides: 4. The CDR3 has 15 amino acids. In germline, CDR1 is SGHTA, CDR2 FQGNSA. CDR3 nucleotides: TGTGCCAGCAGCTTGGGTAGCGGGGGGACCTACGAGCAGTACTTC. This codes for CASSLGSGGTYEQYF.

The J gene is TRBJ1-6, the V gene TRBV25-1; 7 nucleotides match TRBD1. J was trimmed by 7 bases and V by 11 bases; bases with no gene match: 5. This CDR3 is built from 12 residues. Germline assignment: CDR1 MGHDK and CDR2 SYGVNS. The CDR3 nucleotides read TGTGCCGGTAGACAGGGCAATTCACCCCTCCACTTT. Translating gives CAGRQGNSPLHF.

Here the CDR3 DNA reads TGTGCCAGCAGCGGCGGGATTGCCAGGGACACCGGGGAGCTGTTTTTT. As protein: CASSGGIARDTGELFF. This chain joins TRBV9 and TRBJ2-2, with a tentative D call TRBD2 (6 bases). The V gene's germline CDR1 is SGDLS and CDR2 YYNGEE. The CDR3 has 16 residues. Trimming left V 3 bases short and J 3 bases short, with 15 bases between.

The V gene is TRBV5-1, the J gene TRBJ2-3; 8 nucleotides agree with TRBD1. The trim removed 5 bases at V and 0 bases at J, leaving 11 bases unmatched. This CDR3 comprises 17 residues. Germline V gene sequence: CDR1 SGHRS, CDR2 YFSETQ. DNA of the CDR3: TGCGCCAGCAGGCCCGGGACAGGAGCCCCTAGCACAGATACGCAGTATTTT. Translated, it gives CASRPGTGAPSTDTQYF.

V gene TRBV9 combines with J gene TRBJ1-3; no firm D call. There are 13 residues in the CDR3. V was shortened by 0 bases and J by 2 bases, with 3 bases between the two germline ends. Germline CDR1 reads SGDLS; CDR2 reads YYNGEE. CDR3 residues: CASSVGPGNTIYF. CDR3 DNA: TGTGCCAGCAGCGTAGGGCCTGGAAACACCATATATTTT.

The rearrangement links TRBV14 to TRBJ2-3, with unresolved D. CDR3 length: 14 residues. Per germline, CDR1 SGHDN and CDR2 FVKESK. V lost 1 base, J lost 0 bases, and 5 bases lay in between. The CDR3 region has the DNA TGTGCCAGCAGCCAAGGGGCTAGCACAGATACGCAGTATTTT. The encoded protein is CASSQGASTDTQYF.

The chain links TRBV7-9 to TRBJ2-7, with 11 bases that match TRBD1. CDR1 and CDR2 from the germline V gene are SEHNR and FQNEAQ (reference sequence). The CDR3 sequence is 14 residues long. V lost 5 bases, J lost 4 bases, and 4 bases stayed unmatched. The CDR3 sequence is CASSTGQGAYEQYF. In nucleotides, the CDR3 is TGTGCCAGCAGCACCGGACAGGGGGCATACGAGCAGTACTTC.

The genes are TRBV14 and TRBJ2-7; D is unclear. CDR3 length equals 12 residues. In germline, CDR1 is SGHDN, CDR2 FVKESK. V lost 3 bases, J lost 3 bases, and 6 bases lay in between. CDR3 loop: CASSHSYYEQYF. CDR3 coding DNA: TGTGCCAGCAGCCATTCGTACTACGAGCAGTACTTC.

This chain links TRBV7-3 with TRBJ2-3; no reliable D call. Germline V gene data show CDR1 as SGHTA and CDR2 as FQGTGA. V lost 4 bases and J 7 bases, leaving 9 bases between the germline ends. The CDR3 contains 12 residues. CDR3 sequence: CASSYRDNTQYF. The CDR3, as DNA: TGTGCCAGCAGCTACAGAGATAATACGCAGTATTTT.

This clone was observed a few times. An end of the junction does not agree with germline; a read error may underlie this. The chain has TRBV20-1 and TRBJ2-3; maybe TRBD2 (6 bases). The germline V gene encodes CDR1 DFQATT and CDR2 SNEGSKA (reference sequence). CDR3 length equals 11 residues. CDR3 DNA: TGCAGTGCCACACGACTAGTTGGCAGTATTTTT. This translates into CSATRLVGSIF.

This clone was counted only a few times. CDR3: CASSSRGVTEAFF. The DNA of the CDR3 is TGCGCCAGCAGCTCGCGGGGCGTTACTGAAGCTTTCTTT. The chain employs TRBV5-1 and TRBJ1-1; D possibly corresponds to TRBD1 (5 bases). The germline gives CDR1 SGHRS, CDR2 YFSETQ. This CDR3 is built from 13 residues. The germline V and J ends were trimmed by 3 bases and 5 bases, with 11 bases remaining between them.

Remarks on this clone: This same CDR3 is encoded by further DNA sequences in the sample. CDR3 coding DNA: TGTGCCAGCAGCTTGACAGGGATCTACGAGCAGTACTTC. Residues: CASSLTGIYEQYF. V usage is TRBV7-9 and J usage is TRBJ2-7, with 7 bases lining up with TRBD1. The CDR3 sequence is 13 residues long. Germline-derived CDR1 and CDR2 are SEHNR and FQNEAQ (reference sequence). V was pared by 3 bases and J by 3 bases, with 2 bases of the junction left unmatched.

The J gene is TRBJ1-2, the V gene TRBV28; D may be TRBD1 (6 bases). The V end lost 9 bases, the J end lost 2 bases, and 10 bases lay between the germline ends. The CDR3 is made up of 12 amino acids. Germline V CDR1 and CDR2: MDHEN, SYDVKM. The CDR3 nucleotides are TGTGCCAGTTCTCAGGGGAACTATGGCTACACCTTC. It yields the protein CASSQGNYGYTF.

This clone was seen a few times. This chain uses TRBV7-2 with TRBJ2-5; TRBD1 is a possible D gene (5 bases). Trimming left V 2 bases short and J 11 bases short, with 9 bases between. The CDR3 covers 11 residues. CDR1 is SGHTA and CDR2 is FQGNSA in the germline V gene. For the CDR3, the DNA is TGTGCCAGCAGCTTACAGGGTAATCAGTACTTC. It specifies CASSLQGNQYF.

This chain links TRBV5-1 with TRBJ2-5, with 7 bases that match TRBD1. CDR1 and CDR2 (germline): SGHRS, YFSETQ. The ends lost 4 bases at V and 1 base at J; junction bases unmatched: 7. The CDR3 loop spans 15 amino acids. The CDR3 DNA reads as TGCGCCAGCAGCGCGGGCCCAGGGGGCCAAGAGACCCAGTACTTC. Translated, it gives CASSAGPGGQETQYF.